The subject of this entry is one T cell receptor beta chain. Template material for amplifying TCR beta CDR3 regions consisted of RNA transcripts. A first-round RT-PCR of the TCR CDR3 used the HTBI primer set. TCRdb analysed the multiplex PCR reads with MiXCR anew, one entry per CDR3 protein. The table shows about 320,000 distinct CDR3 sequences, with approximately 15% occurring only once. The data were obtained in a study of T cells in Graves' hyperthyroidism and ophthalmopathy. The CDR3 loop spans 15 amino acids. Trimming cost V 6 bases and J 0 bases; bases outside gene matches: 6. The germline CDR1 and CDR2 sequences are MNHEY and SVGEGT.

V gene TRBV6-2 or TRBV6-3 combines with J gene TRBJ2-7, with TRBD1 matching 9 bases. The sequence came from a young man with Graves' hyperthyroidism. The sample taken for sequencing was blood. CDR3: CASSRGTGSSYEQYF. Here the CDR3 DNA reads TGTGCCAGCAGCCGCGGGACAGGGAGCTCCTACGAGCAGTACTTC.